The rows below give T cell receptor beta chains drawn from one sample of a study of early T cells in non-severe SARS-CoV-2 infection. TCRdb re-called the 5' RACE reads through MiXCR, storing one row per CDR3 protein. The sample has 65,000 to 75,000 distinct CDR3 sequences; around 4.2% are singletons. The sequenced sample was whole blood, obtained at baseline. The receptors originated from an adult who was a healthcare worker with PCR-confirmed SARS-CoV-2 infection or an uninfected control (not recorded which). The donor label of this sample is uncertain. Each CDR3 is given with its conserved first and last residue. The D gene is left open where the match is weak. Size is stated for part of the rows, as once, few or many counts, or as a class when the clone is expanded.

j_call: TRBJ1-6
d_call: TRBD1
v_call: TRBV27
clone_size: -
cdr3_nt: TGTGCCAGCAGTTTCTGGGACAGGGCGGATTCACCCCTCCACTTT
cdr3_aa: CASSFWDRADSPLHF

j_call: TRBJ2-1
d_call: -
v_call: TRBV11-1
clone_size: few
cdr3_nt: TGTGCCAGCAGCTTAGAGGGGGGCCGCTTGAATGAGCAGTTCTTC
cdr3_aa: CASSLEGGRLNEQFF

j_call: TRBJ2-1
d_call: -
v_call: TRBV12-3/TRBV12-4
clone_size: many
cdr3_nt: TGTGCCAGCAGGTCCCGGGACTGGCAGTTCTTC
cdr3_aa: CASRSRDWQFF

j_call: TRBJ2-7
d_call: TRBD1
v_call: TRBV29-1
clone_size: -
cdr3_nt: TGCAGCGTTCTGGACAGGAGCTCCTACGAGCAGTACTTC
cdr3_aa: CSVLDRSSYEQYF

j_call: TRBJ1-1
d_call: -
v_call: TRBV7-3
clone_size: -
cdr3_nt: TGTGCCAGCAGCTTAAACGGGCCAGGAAACACTGAAGCTTTCTTT
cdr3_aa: CASSLNGPGNTEAFF

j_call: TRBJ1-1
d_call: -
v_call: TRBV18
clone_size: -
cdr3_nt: TGTGCCAGCTCACTTACCTCGATGAACACTGAAGCTTTCTTT
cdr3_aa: CASSLTSMNTEAFF

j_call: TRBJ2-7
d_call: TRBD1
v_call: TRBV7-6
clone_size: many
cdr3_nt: TGTGCCAGCAGCCCCCGACAGGGAGACTACGAGCAGTACTTC
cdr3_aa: CASSPRQGDYEQYF

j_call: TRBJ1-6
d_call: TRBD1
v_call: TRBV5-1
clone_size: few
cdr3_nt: TGCGCCAGCAGCTTGGGAGGGACAGCTAATAATTCACCCCTCCACTTT
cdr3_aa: CASSLGGTANNSPLHF

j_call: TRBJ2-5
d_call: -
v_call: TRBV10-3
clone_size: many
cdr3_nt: TGTGCCAGCGGCCCAGGGGCGGAAGAGACCCAGTACTTC
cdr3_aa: CASGPGAEETQYF

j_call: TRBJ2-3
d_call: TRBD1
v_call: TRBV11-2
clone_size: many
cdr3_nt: TGTGCCAGCAGTTCTCGGGGGACAGGGGAAGATACGCAGTATTTT
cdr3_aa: CASSSRGTGEDTQYF

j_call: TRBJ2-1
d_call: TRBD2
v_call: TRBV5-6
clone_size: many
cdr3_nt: TGTGCCAGCAGCTTCGGACTAGCGAACGACAATGAGCAGTTCTTC
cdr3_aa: CASSFGLANDNEQFF

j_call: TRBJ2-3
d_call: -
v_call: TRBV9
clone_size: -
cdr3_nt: TGTGCCAGCAGCGTAGGAATAAGGGGGAACACAGATACGCAGTATTTT
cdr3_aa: CASSVGIRGNTDTQYF

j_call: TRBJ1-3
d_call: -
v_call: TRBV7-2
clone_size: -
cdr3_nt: TGTGCCAGCAGCTTAGTAGCTGGGCAGAGCTCTGGAAACACCATATATTTT
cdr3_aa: CASSLVAGQSSGNTIYF

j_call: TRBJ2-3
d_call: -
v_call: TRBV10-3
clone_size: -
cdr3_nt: TGTGCCATCAAAGTTAGCGGAGCTAGCACAGATACGCAGTATTTT
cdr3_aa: CAIKVSGASTDTQYF

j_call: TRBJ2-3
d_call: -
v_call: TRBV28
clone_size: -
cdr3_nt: TGTGCCAGCAGTTTACGTTCAGGTTCCGCTAGCACAGATACGCAGTATTTT
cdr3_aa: CASSLRSGSASTDTQYF

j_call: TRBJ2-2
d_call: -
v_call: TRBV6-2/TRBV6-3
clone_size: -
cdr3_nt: TGTGCCAGCAGTTACTGGGGGACCGGGGAGCTGTTTTTT
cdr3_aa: CASSYWGTGELFF

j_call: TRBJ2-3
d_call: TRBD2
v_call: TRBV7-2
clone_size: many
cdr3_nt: TGTGCCAGCAGCTTAGAAGGGACTAGTGTCACAGATACGCAGTATTTT
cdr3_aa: CASSLEGTSVTDTQYF

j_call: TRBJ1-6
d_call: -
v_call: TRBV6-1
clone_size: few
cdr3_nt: TGTGCCAGCAGCTCCTTGACTGACATTTATAATTCACCCCTCCACTTT
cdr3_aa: CASSSLTDIYNSPLHF

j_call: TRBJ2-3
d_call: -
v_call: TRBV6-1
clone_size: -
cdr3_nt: TGTGCCAGCAGTCGGATTCACACAGATACGCAGTATTTT
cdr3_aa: CASSRIHTDTQYF

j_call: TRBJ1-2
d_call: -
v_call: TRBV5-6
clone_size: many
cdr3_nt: TGTGCCAGCAGCTTCCAACCTACAGTTCGCTATGGCTACACCTTC
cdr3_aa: CASSFQPTVRYGYTF

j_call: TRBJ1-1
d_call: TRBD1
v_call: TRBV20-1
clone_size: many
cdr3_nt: TGCAGTGCTAGCGGGAGGGGGCGCGGTGAAGCTTTCTTT
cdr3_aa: CSASGRGRGEAFF

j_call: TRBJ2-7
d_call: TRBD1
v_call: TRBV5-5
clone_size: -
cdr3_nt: TGTGCCAGCAGCTTCGGGACAGGGGCTTCCTACGAGCAGTACTTC
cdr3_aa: CASSFGTGASYEQYF

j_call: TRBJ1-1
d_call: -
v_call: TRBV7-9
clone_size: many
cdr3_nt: TGTGCCAGCAGCTTAAATGGGGGGCCCACTGAAGCTTTCTTT
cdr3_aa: CASSLNGGPTEAFF

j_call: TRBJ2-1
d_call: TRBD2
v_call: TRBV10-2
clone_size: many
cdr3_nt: TGCGCCAGCAGTGAAGGAGCGGGGACTTACAATGAGCAGTTCTTC
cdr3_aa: CASSEGAGTYNEQFF

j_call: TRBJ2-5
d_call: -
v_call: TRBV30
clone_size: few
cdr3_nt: TGTGCCTGGAGTGTAGACAGCCAAGAGACCCAGTACTTC
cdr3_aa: CAWSVDSQETQYF

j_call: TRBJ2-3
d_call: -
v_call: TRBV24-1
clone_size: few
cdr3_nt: TGTGCCACCAGTGACCCCGGACTAATCACAGATACGCAGTATTTT
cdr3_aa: CATSDPGLITDTQYF

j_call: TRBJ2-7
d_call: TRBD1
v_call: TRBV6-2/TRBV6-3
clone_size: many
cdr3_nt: TGTGCCAGCAGTTACGCAGGGGGCGAGCAGTACTTC
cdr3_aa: CASSYAGGEQYF

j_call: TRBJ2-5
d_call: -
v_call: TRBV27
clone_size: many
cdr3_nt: TGTGCCAGCAGTTTACTGCGGCAAGAGACCCAGTACTTC
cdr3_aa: CASSLLRQETQYF

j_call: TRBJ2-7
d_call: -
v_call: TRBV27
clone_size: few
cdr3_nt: TGTGCCAGCAGTCCTGGGCGGGGTTCAGTCTCCTACGAGCAGTACTTC
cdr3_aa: CASSPGRGSVSYEQYF

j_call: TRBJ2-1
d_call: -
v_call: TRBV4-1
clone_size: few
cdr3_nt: TGCGCCAGCAGCACGGGGACACCGTTCACCTACAATGAGCAGTTCTTC
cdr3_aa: CASSTGTPFTYNEQFF

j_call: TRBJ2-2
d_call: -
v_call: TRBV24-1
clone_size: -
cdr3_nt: TGTGCCACCAATACAGGCAGCTCGAACACCGGGGAGCTGTTTTTT
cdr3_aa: CATNTGSSNTGELFF

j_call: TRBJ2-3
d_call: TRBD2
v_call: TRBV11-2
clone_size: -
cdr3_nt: TGTGCCAGCAGCTCTACGACTAGCGGGGGATTGGATACGCAGTATTTT
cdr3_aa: CASSSTTSGGLDTQYF

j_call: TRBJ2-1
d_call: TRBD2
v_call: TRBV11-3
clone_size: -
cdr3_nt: TGTGCCAGCAGCGCCCTAGCGGGGGGAGGATACAATGAGCAGTTCTTC
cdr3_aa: CASSALAGGGYNEQFF

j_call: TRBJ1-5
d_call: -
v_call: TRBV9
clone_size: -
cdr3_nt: TGTGCCAGCAGCCTCCAGGATAGCAATCAGCCCCAGCATTTT
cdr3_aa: CASSLQDSNQPQHF

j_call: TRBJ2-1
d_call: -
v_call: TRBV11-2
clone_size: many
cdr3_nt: TGTGCCAGCAGCTTAGAACCCTACAATGAGCAGTTCTTC
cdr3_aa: CASSLEPYNEQFF

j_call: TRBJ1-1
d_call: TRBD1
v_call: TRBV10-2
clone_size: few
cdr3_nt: TGCGCCAGCACAGGGGGGGTAGGAAACACTGAAGCTTTCTTT
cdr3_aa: CASTGGVGNTEAFF

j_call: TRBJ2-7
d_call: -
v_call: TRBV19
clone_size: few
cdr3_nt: TGTGCCAGTAGGCGACAGCCGTCCTACGAGCAGTACTTC
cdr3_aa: CASRRQPSYEQYF

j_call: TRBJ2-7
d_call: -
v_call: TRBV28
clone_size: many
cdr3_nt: TGTGCCAGCACCCGGGACCGGCCCTACGAGCAGTACTTC
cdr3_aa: CASTRDRPYEQYF

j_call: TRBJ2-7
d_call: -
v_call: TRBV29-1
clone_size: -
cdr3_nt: TGCAGCGCCGGCCGGGACACTCGCGAGCAGTACTTC
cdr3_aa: CSAGRDTREQYF

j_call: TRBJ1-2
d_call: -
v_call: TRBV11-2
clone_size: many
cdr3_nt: TGTGCCAGCAGCTCCCTATTCGGACAGACCTATGGCTACACCTTC
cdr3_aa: CASSSLFGQTYGYTF

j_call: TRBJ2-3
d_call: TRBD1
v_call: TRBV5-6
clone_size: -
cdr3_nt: TGTGCCAGCAGTTTGAGGGGGACAGGAGGAGCAGATACGCAGTATTTT
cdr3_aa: CASSLRGTGGADTQYF

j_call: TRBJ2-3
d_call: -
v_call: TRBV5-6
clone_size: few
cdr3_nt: TGTGCCAGCAGCCCGGTGACGGGCACAGATACGCAGTATTTT
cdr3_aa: CASSPVTGTDTQYF

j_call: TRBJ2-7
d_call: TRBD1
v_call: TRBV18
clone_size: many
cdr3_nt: TGTGCCAGCTCACCCGGGACAGGAGACTACGAGCAGTACTTC
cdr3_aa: CASSPGTGDYEQYF

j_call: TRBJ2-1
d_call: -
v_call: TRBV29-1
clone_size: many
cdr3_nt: TGCAGCGTTCCTTTCTCGCCTGAGCAGTTCTTC
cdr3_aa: CSVPFSPEQFF

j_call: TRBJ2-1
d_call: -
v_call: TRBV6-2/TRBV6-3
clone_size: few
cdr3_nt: TGTGCCAGCAGTTACTCCAGGGCCGGGATCGATGAGCAGTTCTTC
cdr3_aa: CASSYSRAGIDEQFF

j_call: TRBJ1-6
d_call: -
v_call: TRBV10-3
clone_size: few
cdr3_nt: TGTGCCATCAGTGAGTCTCAGGGGCCAGGGAATAATTCACCCCTCCACTTT
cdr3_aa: CAISESQGPGNNSPLHF

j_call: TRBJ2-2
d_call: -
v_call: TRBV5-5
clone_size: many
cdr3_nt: TGTGCCAGCAGCTTGGGGCAGGTGAACACCGGGGAGCTGTTTTTT
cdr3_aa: CASSLGQVNTGELFF

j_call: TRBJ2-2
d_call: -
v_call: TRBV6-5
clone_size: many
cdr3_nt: TGTGCCAGCAGACCCCGGACAACAGGGACCGGGGAGCTGTTTTTT
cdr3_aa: CASRPRTTGTGELFF

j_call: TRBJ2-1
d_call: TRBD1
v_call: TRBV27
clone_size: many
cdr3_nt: TGTGCCAGCAGACAACCGGGACAGGCCCTCCTAGAGAAGGATGAGCAGTTCTTC
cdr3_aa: CASRQPGQALLEKDEQFF

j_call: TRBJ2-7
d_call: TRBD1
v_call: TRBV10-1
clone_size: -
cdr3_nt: TGCGCCAGCAGCTACTCGGGACAGCCCTACGAGCAGTACTTC
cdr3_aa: CASSYSGQPYEQYF

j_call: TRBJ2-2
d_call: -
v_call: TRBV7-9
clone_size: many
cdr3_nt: TGTGCCAACTTGGTCCGGGGGAACACCGGGGAGCTGTTTTTT
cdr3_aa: CANLVRGNTGELFF

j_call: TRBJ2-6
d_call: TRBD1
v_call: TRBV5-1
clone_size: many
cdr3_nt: TGCGCCAGCAGCTCGACAGGGTCTGGGGCCAACGTCCTGACTTTC
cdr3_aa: CASSSTGSGANVLTF

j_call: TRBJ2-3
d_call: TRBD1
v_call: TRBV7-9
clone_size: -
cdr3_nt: TGTGCCAGCAGCCCGCCACAGGGGACAATCACAGATACGCAGTATTTT
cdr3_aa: CASSPPQGTITDTQYF

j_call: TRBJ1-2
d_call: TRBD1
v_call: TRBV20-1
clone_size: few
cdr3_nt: TGCAGTGTCTCGGACAGGGGGCATGGCTACACCTTC
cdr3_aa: CSVSDRGHGYTF

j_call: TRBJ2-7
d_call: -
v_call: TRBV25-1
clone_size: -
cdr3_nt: TGTGCCAGCGGAACAGCCTACGAGCAGTACTTC
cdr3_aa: CASGTAYEQYF